This TCR beta chain was profiled in a study of identical twins. Study results and limitations: It was cross-sectional statistical analysis, not following the same donors, that the conclusions relied on. Low generation probability was overrepresented in out-of-frame alpha sequences shared by twins. Beta out-of-frame sequences displayed a weaker excess of sharing between twins.

TCRdb re-called the 5' RACE reads through MiXCR, storing one row per CDR3 protein. The sample has approximately 700,000 distinct CDR3 sequences; roughly 6% are singletons. This clonotype has at least ten counts. Its specificity is not known. The material sequenced was naive T cells sorted from blood. The source of this sequence is a man between 18 and 35 years old in good health.

The CDR3 sequence: CATSDLATTDTQYF. CDR3 DNA sequence: TGTGCCACCAGTGATTTGGCCACCACAGATACGCAGTATTTT. The chain links TRBV24-1 to TRBJ2-3, with unresolved D. The V end lost 0 bases, the J end lost 2 bases, and 5 bases lay between the germline ends. This CDR3 contains 14 residues. Germline CDR1 and CDR2: KGHDR and SFDVKD.